This is a list of T cell receptor beta chains from one sample in a study of T cells in Graves' hyperthyroidism and ophthalmopathy. MiXCR, applied by TCRdb to the multiplex PCR reads, yields one record per CDR3 protein. In the table there are 490,000 or so distinct CDR3 sequences, about 22% of which are singletons. The material sequenced was blood. These receptors were obtained from a woman aged 65 to 85 with Graves' ophthalmopathy. The CDR3 runs from the conserved cysteine through the conserved F or W. D genes are given only for firm matches. Expanded clones get a size class; other rows say once, few or many, or leave the size out.

TRBJ2-1 | TRBD2 | TRBV9 | few | TGTGCCAGCAGCGTAGGCACTGGACTAGCGAACAATGAGCAGTTCTTC | CASSVGTGLANNEQFF
TRBJ2-1 | . | TRBV3-1 | few | TGTGCCAGCAGCCAAGGCTCCTTACCTTACAATGAGCAGTTCTTC | CASSQGSLPYNEQFF
TRBJ1-2 | . | TRBV9 | . | TGTGCCAGCAGCCCGGAAGGGGGGCGTAACTATGGCTACACCTTC | CASSPEGGRNYGYTF
TRBJ2-3 | . | TRBV24-1 | few | TGTGCCACCAGTGATCCGACAGGTAGGGTCACAGATACGCAGTATTTT | CATSDPTGRVTDTQYF
TRBJ2-7 | . | TRBV5-1 | few | TGCGCCAGCAGCGTGGGAGCAGGGGACGAGCAGTACTTC | CASSVGAGDEQYF
TRBJ1-2 | . | TRBV20-1 | few | TGCAGTGCTAGAGATCAATGGGGATCCGGCTACACCTTC | CSARDQWGSGYTF
TRBJ1-6 | . | TRBV29-1 | . | TGCAGCGTGACAGAATCCTATAATTCACCCCTCCACTTT | CSVTESYNSPLHF
TRBJ1-1 | . | TRBV5-1 | few | TGCGCCAGCAGACCGGGACGGGGGAACACTGAAGCTTTCTTT | CASRPGRGNTEAFF
TRBJ1-1 | . | TRBV12-3/TRBV12-4 | many | TGTGCCAGCAGGGGCCCCCCGGCGGGGAACACTGAAGCTTTCTTT | CASRGPPAGNTEAFF
TRBJ2-1 | TRBD2 | TRBV24-1 | . | TGTGCCACCAGTGAGACTAGCGGAGTATACAATGAGCAGTTCTTC | CATSETSGVYNEQFF
TRBJ2-5 | TRBD2 | TRBV7-3 | . | TGTGCCAGCAGCTTGGGCGGGAGGACTCCACTTTACTTC | CASSLGGRTPLYF
TRBJ2-1 | . | TRBV12-3/TRBV12-4 | . | TGTGCCAGCAGTTTAGCGTTTGAGGGCGAGCAGTTCTTC | CASSLAFEGEQFF
TRBJ2-7 | TRBD2 | TRBV3-1 | . | TGTGCCAGCAGCCAAGCCCTAGCGGGGGTCTACGAGCAGTACTTC | CASSQALAGVYEQYF
TRBJ2-7 | . | TRBV5-1 | . | TGCGCCAGCAGCTTGACTTATCAGCCGAAGACCTACGAGCAGTACTTC | CASSLTYQPKTYEQYF
TRBJ1-1 | . | TRBV3-1 | few | TGTGCCAGCAGCCAATCCGCCTTACACCAAAACACTGAAGCTTTCTTT | CASSQSALHQNTEAFF
TRBJ1-5 | . | TRBV29-1 | . | TGCAGCGTTGTATCTGAGGGACCCAATCAGCCCCAGCATTTT | CSVVSEGPNQPQHF
TRBJ2-1 | TRBD2 | TRBV12-3/TRBV12-4 | . | TGTGCCAGCAGTTTAGTAAGGACTAGCGGTTACAATGAGCAGTTCTTC | CASSLVRTSGYNEQFF
TRBJ2-3 | . | TRBV7-2 | many | TGTGCCAGCAGCTTAGTAGTGGGGTCCACCGTAGCAGATACGCAGTATTTT | CASSLVVGSTVADTQYF
TRBJ1-5 | . | TRBV20-1 | . | TGCAGTGCTAGTCAGATGGGGACGGCCGCTTTCCGACCCCAGCATTTT | CSASQMGTAAFRPQHF
TRBJ2-1 | . | TRBV7-2 | many | TGTGCCAGCAGCCAAGTCGGTTACAATGAGCAGTTCTTC | CASSQVGYNEQFF